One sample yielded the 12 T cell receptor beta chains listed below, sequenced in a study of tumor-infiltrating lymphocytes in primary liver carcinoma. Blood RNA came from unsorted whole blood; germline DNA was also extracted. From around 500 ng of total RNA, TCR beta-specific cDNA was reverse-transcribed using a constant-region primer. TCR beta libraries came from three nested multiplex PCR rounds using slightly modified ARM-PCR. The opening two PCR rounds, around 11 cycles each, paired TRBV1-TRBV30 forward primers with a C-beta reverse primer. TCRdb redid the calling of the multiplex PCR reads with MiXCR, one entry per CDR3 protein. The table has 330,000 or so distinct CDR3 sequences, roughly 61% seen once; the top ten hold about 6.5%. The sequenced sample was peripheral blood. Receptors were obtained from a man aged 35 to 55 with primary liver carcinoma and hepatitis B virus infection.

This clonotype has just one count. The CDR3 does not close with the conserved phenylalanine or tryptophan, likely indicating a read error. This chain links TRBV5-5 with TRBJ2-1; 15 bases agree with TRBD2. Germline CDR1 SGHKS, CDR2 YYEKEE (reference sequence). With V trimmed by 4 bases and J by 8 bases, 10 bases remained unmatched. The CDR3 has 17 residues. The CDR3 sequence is CASSPGTSGRPRDEQFL. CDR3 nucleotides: TGTGCCAGCAGCCCCGGGACTAGCGGGAGGCCGAGGGATGAGCAGTTCTTA.

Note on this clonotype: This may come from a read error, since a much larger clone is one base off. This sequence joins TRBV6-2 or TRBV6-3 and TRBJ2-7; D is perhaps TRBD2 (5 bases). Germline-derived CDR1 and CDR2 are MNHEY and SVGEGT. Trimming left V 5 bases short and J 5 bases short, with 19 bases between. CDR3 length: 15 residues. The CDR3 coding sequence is TGTGCCAGCAGTCACCGGGAATCCCATCGGGACGAGCAGTACTTC. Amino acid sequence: CASSHRESHRDEQYF.

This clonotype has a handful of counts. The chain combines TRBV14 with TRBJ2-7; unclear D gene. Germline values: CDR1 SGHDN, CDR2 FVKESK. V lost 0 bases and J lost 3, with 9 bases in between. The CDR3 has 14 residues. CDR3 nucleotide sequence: TGTGCCAGCAGCCAAGATCGGGCCTACTACGAGCAGTACTTC. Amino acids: CASSQDRAYYEQYF.

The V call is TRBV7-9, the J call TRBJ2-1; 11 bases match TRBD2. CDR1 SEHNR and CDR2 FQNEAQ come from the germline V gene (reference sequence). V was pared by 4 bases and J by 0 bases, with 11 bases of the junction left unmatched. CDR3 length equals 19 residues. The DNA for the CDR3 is TGTGCCAGCAGCTCCACTAGCGGGAGCGGGGGTTCCTCCTACAATGAGCAGTTCTTC. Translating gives CASSSTSGSGGSSYNEQFF.

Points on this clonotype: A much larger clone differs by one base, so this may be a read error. This CDR3 is CASSQRGNSYDQYF. In nucleotides, the CDR3 is TGCGCCAGCAGCCAAAGGGGGAACTCCTACGACCAGTACTTC. This sequence joins TRBV4-1 and TRBJ2-7, with D perhaps TRBD1 (6 bases). This CDR3 is built from 14 residues. Germline V gene lookup returns CDR1 MGHRA and CDR2 YSYEKL.

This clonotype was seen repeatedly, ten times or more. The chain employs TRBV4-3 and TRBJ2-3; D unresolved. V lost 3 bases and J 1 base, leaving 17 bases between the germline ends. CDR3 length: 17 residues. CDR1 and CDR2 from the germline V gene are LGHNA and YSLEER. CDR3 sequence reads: CASSHKMGFYGTDTQYF. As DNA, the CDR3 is TGCGCCAGCAGCCATAAGATGGGTTTTTACGGCACAGATACGCAGTATTTT.

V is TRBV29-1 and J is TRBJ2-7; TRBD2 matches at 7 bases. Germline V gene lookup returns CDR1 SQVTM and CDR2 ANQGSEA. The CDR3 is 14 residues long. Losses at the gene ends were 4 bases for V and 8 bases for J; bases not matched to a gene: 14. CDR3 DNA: TGCAGCGTTGTGACTAGCTGGAGGGCGGTCCAGCAGTACTTC. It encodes CSVVTSWRAVQQYF.

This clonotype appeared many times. The CDR3 loop is CASSERGHAQETQYF. CDR3 nucleotide sequence: TGCGCCAGCAGTGAGAGGGGTCACGCTCAAGAGACCCAGTACTTC. The chain uses TRBV10-1 and TRBJ2-5; a weak D match, TRBD1 (5 bases). Deletions cut 2 bases from V and 2 bases from J, with 12 bases between. The CDR3 has 15 amino acids. CDR1 is WNHNN, CDR2 SYGVQD, per germline (reference sequence).

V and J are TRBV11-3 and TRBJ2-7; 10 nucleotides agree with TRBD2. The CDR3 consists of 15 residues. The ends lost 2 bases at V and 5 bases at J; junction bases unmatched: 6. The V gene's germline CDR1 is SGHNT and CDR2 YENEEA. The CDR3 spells CASSLQPSGSNEQYF. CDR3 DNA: TGTGCCAGCAGCTTACAGCCTAGCGGGAGCAACGAGCAGTACTTC.

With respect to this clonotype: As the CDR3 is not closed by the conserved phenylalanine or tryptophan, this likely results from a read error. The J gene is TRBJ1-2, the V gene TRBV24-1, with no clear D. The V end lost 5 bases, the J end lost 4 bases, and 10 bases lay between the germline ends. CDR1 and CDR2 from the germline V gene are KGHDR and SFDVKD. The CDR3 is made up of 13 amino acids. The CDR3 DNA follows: TGTGCCACCAGTGCCCCTGCAGCCTATGGCTACACCTTA. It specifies CATSAPAAYGYTL.

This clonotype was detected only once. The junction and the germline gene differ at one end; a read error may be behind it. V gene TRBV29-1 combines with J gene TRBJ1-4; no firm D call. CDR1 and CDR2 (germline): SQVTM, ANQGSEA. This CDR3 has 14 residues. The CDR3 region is CSVGHAATNEELFF. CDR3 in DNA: TGCAGCGTTGGACACGCTGCAACTAATGAAGAACTGTTTTTT.

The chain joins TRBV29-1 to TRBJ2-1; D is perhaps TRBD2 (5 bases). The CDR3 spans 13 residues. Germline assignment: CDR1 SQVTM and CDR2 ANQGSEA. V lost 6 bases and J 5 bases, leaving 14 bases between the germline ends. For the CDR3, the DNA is TGCAGCGTCCTAAACGGGATAGACAATGAGCAGTTCTTC. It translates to CSVLNGIDNEQFF.